A single sample gave rise to the 27 T cell receptor beta chains below, sequenced in a study of cytomegalovirus exposure and HLA in healthy donors. PCR employed 60 Vbeta and 13 Jbeta primers. Profiling relied on immunoSEQ multiplex PCR, and the TCRdb table lists in-frame clones only, not all of them. The data contain about 76,000 clones, under 85% of them seen just once; the ten biggest clones take up roughly 8.9%. Sample: PBMCs. The origin of the receptors is a woman aged 40 to 50 in good health and CMV-seropositive.

This clone was recorded once. The rearrangement joins TRBV28 to TRBJ2-5; 7 bases match TRBD1. The J call may be wrong; the DNA end is better matched by TRBJ2-7. The CDR3 sequence is 12 residues long. The germline V gene has CDR1 MDHEN and CDR2 SYDVKM. In DNA, the CDR3 is TGTGCCAGCAGTCTTCGGACAGGCGAGCAGTACTTC. As protein: CASSLRTGEQYF.

The chain recombines TRBV2 with TRBJ1-2; 9 nucleotides line up with TRBD1. The CDR3 is 14 residues long. Germline assignment: CDR1 SNHLY and CDR2 FYNNEI. The V segment lost 6 bases and the J segment 4 bases; nucleotides outside the gene matches: 6. DNA for the CDR3: TGTGCCAGCAGCCCCGACAGGGGGTCCTATGGCTACACCTTC. It translates to CASSPDRGSYGYTF.

This clone was found a few times. J is TRBJ2-3 and V is TRBV7-3; D perhaps matches TRBD1 (6 bases). Germline V lookup: CDR1 SGHTA, CDR2 FQGTGA. V lost 5 bases, J lost 2 bases, and 17 bases lay in between. The CDR3 sequence is 16 residues long. CDR3 in DNA: TGTGCCAGCAGCATAGGACAGATCCGGGACACAGATACGCAGTATTTT. Protein sequence: CASSIGQIRDTDTQYF.

J is TRBJ2-6 and V is TRBV2, with D tentatively TRBD1 (5 bases). Germline loops: CDR1 SNHLY, CDR2 FYNNEI. The CDR3 is made up of 13 amino acids. The germline V and J ends were trimmed by 7 bases and 7 bases, with 11 bases remaining between them. The CDR3 is CASNKGNANVLTF. The CDR3, as DNA: TGTGCCAGCAATAAGGGGAACGCCAACGTCCTGACTTTC.

J is TRBJ1-1 and V is TRBV20-1; 8 positions agree with TRBD1. This CDR3 spans 11 amino acids. V lost 5 bases to trimming and J lost 11 bases; unmatched junction nucleotides: 7. Looked up from germline, CDR1 is DFQATT and CDR2 is SNEGSKA (reference sequence). The CDR3 is CSALRGLRAFF. Written as DNA, the CDR3 is TGCAGTGCTCTCAGGGGGCTTAGGGCTTTCTTT.

This clone was seen a handful of times. The chain joins TRBV6-6 to TRBJ2-7; 11 nucleotides align to TRBD1. V shed 2 bases, J shed 6 bases, and the junction held 9 bases outside the gene matches. Germline CDR1 MNHNY, CDR2 SVGAGI (reference sequence). There are 16 residues in the CDR3. The CDR3 DNA reads as TGTGCCAGCAGTTACCGTCCCGGCGGGACAGGGGGCGAGCAGTACTTC. Translated: CASSYRPGGTGGEQYF.

This chain connects TRBV27 to TRBJ2-5; a possible D gene is TRBD2 (7 bases). The CDR3 is 15 amino acids. The V gene's germline CDR1 is MNHEY and CDR2 SMNVEV (reference sequence). V lost 5 bases and J lost 5, with 18 bases in between. The CDR3 sequence: CASSRPEGGPETQYF. Written as DNA, the CDR3 is TGTGCCAGCAGTCGACCTGAGGGGGGGCCGGAGACCCAGTACTTC.

This clone is a singleton in its sample. The V gene is TRBV7-9, the J gene TRBJ2-7; possibly TRBD1 for D (6 bases). The CDR3 spans 16 residues. The germline gives CDR1 SEHNR, CDR2 FQNEAQ (reference sequence). Trimming took 5 bases from V and 4 from J, leaving 21 bases between them. CDR3 loop: CASSNFMGAPVYEQYF. CDR3 DNA: TGTGCCAGCAGCAACTTTATGGGGGCCCCTGTTTACGAGCAGTACTTC.

The gene calls are TRBV15 and TRBJ1-5; no clear D. The CDR3 covers 14 residues. CDR1 and CDR2 from the germline V gene are LNHNV and YYDKDF (reference sequence). Trimming removed 1 base at V and 2 bases at J, with 6 bases between. DNA of the CDR3: TGTGCCACCAGCAGAGGAGTCGGCAATCAGCCCCAGCATTTT. Protein sequence: CATSRGVGNQPQHF.

J is TRBJ1-2 and V is TRBV28, with a tentative D call TRBD1 (6 bases). Germline lookup yields CDR1 MDHEN and CDR2 SYDVKM. Trimming took 6 bases from V and 4 from J, leaving 12 bases between them. The CDR3 is 13 amino acids. As DNA, the CDR3 is TGTGCCAGCAGGCCGGGACACATCTATGGCTACACCTTC. Its translation is CASRPGHIYGYTF.

The rearrangement joins TRBV27 to TRBJ2-1; TRBD2 might be the D (5 bases). Trimming stripped 7 bases from V and 2 bases from J, with 15 bases between. The CDR3 runs to 15 residues. The germline V gene has CDR1 MNHEY and CDR2 SMNVEV (reference sequence). The CDR3 DNA is TGTGCCAGCACCCCGGGGAGTAGCGCCTACAATGAGCAGTTCTTC. It translates to CASTPGSSAYNEQFF.

This chain links TRBV30 with TRBJ2-1, with a tentative D call TRBD2 (6 bases). This CDR3 region has 15 residues. V shed 2 bases and J shed 2 bases, with 13 bases lying between them. Germline V CDR1 and CDR2: GTSNPN, SVGIG (reference sequence). The CDR3 here is CAWSPPTSPYNEQFF. As DNA, the CDR3 is TGTGCCTGGAGTCCCCCGACTAGTCCCTACAATGAGCAGTTCTTC.

The V call is TRBV5-8, the J call TRBJ2-2, with 9 bases lining up with TRBD1. Germline CDR1 is SGHTS and CDR2 is YDEGEE. The CDR3 loop spans 16 amino acids. Trimming cost V 4 bases and J 6 bases; bases outside gene matches: 10. CDR3 amino acids: CASSLRDRVFPGELFF. In DNA, the CDR3 is TGTGCCAGCAGCCTTCGGGACAGGGTTTTTCCCGGGGAGCTGTTTTTT.

V is TRBV27 and J is TRBJ2-7; 9 bases align to TRBD1. The V segment lost 5 bases and the J segment 5 bases; nucleotides outside the gene matches: 7. This CDR3 is 14 amino acids long. Germline values: CDR1 MNHEY, CDR2 SMNVEV (reference sequence). CDR3 amino acids: CASSPTDRGHEQYF. The CDR3 nucleotides read TGTGCCAGCAGTCCGACGGACAGGGGACACGAGCAGTACTTC.

The rearrangement links TRBV5-5 to TRBJ1-6; possible D gene TRBD1, 6 bases. CDR1 is SGHKS, CDR2 YYEKEE, per germline (reference sequence). The CDR3 is 14 residues long. V was shortened by 5 bases and J by 7 bases, with 13 bases between the two germline ends. This chain's CDR3 is CASSYRDTNSPLHF. The DNA for the CDR3 is TGTGCCAGCAGTTACCGGGACACGAATTCACCCCTCCACTTT.

V gene TRBV10-3 combines with J gene TRBJ2-5; 8 positions agree with TRBD1. Trimming removed 4 bases from V and 2 bases from J; junction bases left unmatched: 3. The length of the CDR3 is 14 residues. From germline, CDR1 is ENHRY and CDR2 SYGVKD. The DNA of the CDR3 is TGTGCCATCAGTGGACAGGGGCGGCAAGAGACCCAGTACTTC. Its protein is CAISGQGRQETQYF.

The V call is TRBV30, the J call TRBJ1-2; 7 nucleotides agree with TRBD1. V shed 7 bases, J shed 2 bases, and the junction held 1 base outside the gene matches. The CDR3 has 11 residues. Looked up from germline, CDR1 is GTSNPN and CDR2 is SVGIG (reference sequence). DNA of the CDR3: TGTGCCTCGGGACAGAACTATGGCTACACCTTC. This codes for CASGQNYGYTF.

This chain uses TRBV6-4 with TRBJ2-1; TRBD1 matches 11 bases. V lost 2 bases and J lost 6; bases outside the gene matches: 0. The CDR3 is 14 amino acids. Germline CDR1 is MRHNA and CDR2 is SNTAGT. CDR3 residues: CASSDGTGGNEQFF. The CDR3 DNA sequence: TGTGCCAGCAGTGACGGGACAGGGGGCAATGAGCAGTTCTTC.

The rearrangement joins TRBV5-1 to TRBJ1-1, with 7 nucleotides matching TRBD1. Germline CDR1 reads SGHRS; CDR2 reads YFSETQ. After removal of 4 bases from V and 3 bases from J, the junction contained 9 bases not matched to a gene. CDR3 size: 15 residues. The CDR3 DNA is TGCGCCAGCAGCACGGGACAGCCCCCGGACACTGAAGCTTTCTTT. Amino acids: CASSTGQPPDTEAFF.

This sequence joins TRBV28 and TRBJ2-2; D uncertain. V was shortened by 2 bases and J by 3 bases, with 7 bases between the two germline ends. Germline CDR1 MDHEN, CDR2 SYDVKM. The CDR3 is made up of 14 amino acids. This chain's CDR3 is CASSLEQYTGELFF. In DNA, the CDR3 is TGTGCCAGCAGTTTAGAACAGTACACCGGGGAGCTGTTTTTT. Full variable domain (rest looked up from reference TRBV28 and TRBJ2-2): DVKVTQSSRYLVKRTGEKVFLECVQDMDHENMFWYRQDPGLGLRLIYFSYDVKMKEKGDIPEGYSVSREKKERFSLILESASTNQTSMYLCASSLEQYTGELFFGEGSRLTVL.

This clone appeared a few times. This rearrangement joins TRBV7-2 to TRBJ2-7; D might be TRBD2 (7 bases). The ends were cut back, 0 bases at V and 2 bases at J, with 14 bases in the middle. This CDR3 has 16 residues. CDR1 and CDR2 (germline): SGHTA, FQGNSA. The CDR3 reads CASSLASGRGTYEQYF. CDR3 nucleotides: TGTGCCAGCAGCTTAGCTTCAGGGAGGGGGACCTACGAGCAGTACTTC.

The chain employs TRBV5-4 and TRBJ2-3, with D possibly being TRBD2 (5 bases). Germline lookup yields CDR1 SGHNT and CDR2 YYREEE (reference sequence). This CDR3 spans 15 amino acids. The germline V and J ends were trimmed by 0 bases and 1 base, with 9 bases remaining between them. CDR3 nucleotides: TGTGCCAGCAGCTTGGATCTAGCAGGCACAGATACGCAGTATTTT. Its translation is CASSLDLAGTDTQYF.

This clone was detected a few times. The chain links TRBV2 to TRBJ1-5; a weak D match, TRBD1 (5 bases). CDR1 is SNHLY and CDR2 is FYNNEI in the germline V gene. The CDR3 is 14 amino acids. The V and J ends lost 0 bases and 3 bases respectively, with 6 bases between them. CDR3 protein: CASSEARANQPQHF. The CDR3 DNA reads TGTGCCAGCAGTGAAGCCAGGGCCAATCAGCCCCAGCATTTT.

Concerning this clone: The same CDR3 is also encoded by other DNA sequences in this sample. This sequence joins TRBV9 and TRBJ1-1; no definite D call. V was shortened by 0 bases and J by 1 base, with 7 bases between the two germline ends. The CDR3 has 14 amino acids. Germline V gene sequence: CDR1 SGDLS, CDR2 YYNGEE. CDR3 residues: CASSVATRNTEAFF. The CDR3 DNA is TGTGCCAGCAGCGTAGCTACCCGGAACACTGAAGCTTTCTTT.

The genes are TRBV7-3 and TRBJ2-1; D possibly corresponds to TRBD1 (6 bases). The V end lost 3 bases, the J end lost 6 bases, and 12 bases lay between the germline ends. The CDR3 is made up of 14 amino acids. Germline values: CDR1 SGHTA, CDR2 FQGTGA. DNA of the CDR3: TGTGCCAGCAGCTTGGGGGACACCTTCAATGAGCAGTTCTTC. It is translated as CASSLGDTFNEQFF.

This clone was recorded a few times. The rearrangement links TRBV4-2 to TRBJ1-6, with 9 bases identical to TRBD1. The CDR3 has 19 residues. Looked up from germline, CDR1 is LGHNA and CDR2 is YNFKEQ. V dropped 4 bases and J dropped 0; count of bases not matched to a gene: 10. The CDR3 reads CASSPKQGAASSYNSPLHF. The CDR3 DNA reads as TGTGCCAGCAGCCCGAAACAGGGGGCTGCGAGCTCCTATAATTCACCCCTCCACTTT.

This clone was detected only once. The chain is built from TRBV4-2 and TRBJ1-3, with D possibly matching TRBD1 (5 bases). Germline CDR1 and CDR2: LGHNA and YNFKEQ. Trimming shortened V by 0 bases and J by 5 bases, and 11 bases separated the two germline ends. The CDR3 is 15 residues long. In DNA, the CDR3 is TGTGCCAGCAGCCAAGAGCGACAGTCTCGAAACACCATATATTTT. It encodes CASSQERQSRNTIYF.